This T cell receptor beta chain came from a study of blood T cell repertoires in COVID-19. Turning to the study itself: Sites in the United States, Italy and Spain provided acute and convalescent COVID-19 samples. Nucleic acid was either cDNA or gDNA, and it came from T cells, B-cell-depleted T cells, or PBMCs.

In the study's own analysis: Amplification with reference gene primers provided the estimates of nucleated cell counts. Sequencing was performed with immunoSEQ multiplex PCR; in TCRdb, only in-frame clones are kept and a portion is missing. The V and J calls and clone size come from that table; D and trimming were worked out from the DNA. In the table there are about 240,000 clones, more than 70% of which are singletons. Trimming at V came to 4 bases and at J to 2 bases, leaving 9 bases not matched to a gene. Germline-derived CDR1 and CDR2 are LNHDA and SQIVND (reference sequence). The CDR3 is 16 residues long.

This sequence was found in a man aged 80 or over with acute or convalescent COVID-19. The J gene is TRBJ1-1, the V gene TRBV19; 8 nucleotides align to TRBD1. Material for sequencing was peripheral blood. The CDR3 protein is CASSTPRDRINTEAFF. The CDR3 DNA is TGTGCCAGTAGTACCCCTCGGGACAGGATAAACACTGAAGCTTTCTTT.